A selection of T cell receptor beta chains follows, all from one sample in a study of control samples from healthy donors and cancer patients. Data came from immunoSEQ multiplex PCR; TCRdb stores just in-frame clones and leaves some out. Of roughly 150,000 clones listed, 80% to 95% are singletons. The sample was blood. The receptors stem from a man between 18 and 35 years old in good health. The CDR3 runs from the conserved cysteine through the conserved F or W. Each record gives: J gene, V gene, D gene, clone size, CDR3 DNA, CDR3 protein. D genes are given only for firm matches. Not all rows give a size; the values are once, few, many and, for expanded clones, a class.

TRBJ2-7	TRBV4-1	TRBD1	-	TGCGCCAGCAGCCCAGGGGGACAGGGCGCTTCCTACGAGCAGTACTTC	CASSPGGQGASYEQYF
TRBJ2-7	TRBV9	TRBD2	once	TGTGCCAGCAGCGTAGGGGGTAGCGGGAGTTCCGAGCAGTACTTC	CASSVGGSGSSEQYF
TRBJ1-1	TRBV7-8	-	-	TGTGCCAGCAGCTTATTCGGGACTGAAGCTTTCTTT	CASSLFGTEAFF
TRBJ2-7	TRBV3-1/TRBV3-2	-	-	TGTGCCAGCAGCCAAGGGTGGAACGAGCAGTACTTC	CASSQGWNEQYF
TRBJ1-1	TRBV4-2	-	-	TGTGCCAGCAGCCGAGACAGCAACACTGAAGCTTTCTTT	CASSRDSNTEAFF
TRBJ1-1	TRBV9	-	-	TGTGCCAGCAGCGTCGGGGTTATGAACACTGAAGCTTTCTTT	CASSVGVMNTEAFF
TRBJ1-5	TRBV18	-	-	TGTGCCAGCCGGGAGGGGAGAAATCAGCCCCAGCATTTT	CASREGRNQPQHF
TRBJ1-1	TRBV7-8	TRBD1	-	TGTGCCAGCAGCTTAGACAGGGGCATCGTGAAAGCTTTCTTT	CASSLDRGIVKAFF
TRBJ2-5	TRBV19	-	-	TGTGCCAGTCGGGCAGCAGCGGAAGAGACCCAGTACTTC	CASRAAAEETQYF
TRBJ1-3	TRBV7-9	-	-	TGTGCCAGCACCCAGTTTGGGGTAATCTCTGGAAACACCATATATTTT	CASTQFGVISGNTIYF
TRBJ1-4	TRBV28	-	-	TGTGCCAGCAGTCCCCCAGGGTCCTCAGGGAAACTGTTTTTT	CASSPPGSSGKLFF
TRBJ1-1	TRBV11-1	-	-	TGTGCCAGCAGCTTCGGCTATAATTATGACACTGAAGCTTTCTTT	CASSFGYNYDTEAFF
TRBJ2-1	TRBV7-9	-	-	TGTGCCAGCAGCTTAATGGTAGCGTCGACCTACAATGAGCAGTTCTTC	CASSLMVASTYNEQFF
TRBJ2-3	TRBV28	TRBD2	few	TGTGCCAGCAGTCGATCGATGACTAGCGGTAGCACAGATACGCAGTATTTT	CASSRSMTSGSTDTQYF
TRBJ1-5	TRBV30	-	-	TGTGCCTGGAGTGCTGGGAACGATCAGCCCCAGCATTTT	CAWSAGNDQPQHF
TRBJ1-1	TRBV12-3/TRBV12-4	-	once	TGTGCCAGCAGTTTGGGAAGCGGCACTGAAGCTTTCTTT	CASSLGSGTEAFF
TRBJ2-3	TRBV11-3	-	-	TGTGCCAGCAGCGCAGGCTATACGCAGTATTTT	CASSAGYTQYF
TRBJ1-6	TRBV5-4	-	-	TGTGCCAGCAGCGACCACGCGAGTTCACCCCTCCACTTT	CASSDHASSPLHF
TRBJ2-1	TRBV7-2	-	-	TGTGCCAGCAGTCCTCCAGGGCACTACAATGAGCAGTTCTTC	CASSPPGHYNEQFF
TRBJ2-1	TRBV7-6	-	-	TGTGCCAGCAGCTCTTCCCCCGGGGCCTACAATGAGCAGTTCTTC	CASSSSPGAYNEQFF
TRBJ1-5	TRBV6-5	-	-	TGTGCCAGCAGTTCCGGGGGAGGCAATCAGCCCCAGCATTTT	CASSSGGGNQPQHF
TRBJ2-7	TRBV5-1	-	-	TGCGCCAGCAGCTTCCCCCAGGAGAAGAAATACTTC	CASSFPQEKKYF
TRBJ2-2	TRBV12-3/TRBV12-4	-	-	TGTGCCAGCAGTCCTTCTGGGCCCGGGGAGCTGTTTTTT	CASSPSGPGELFF
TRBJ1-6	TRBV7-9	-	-	TGTGCCAGCAGCGAACAAGGGATAGGGAGCTCCTATAATTCACCCCTCCACTTT	CASSEQGIGSSYNSPLHF
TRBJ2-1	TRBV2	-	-	TGTGCCAGCAGTCCGTACAATGAGCAGTTCTTC	CASSPYNEQFF
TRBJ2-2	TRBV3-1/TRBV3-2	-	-	TGTGCCAGCAGCCAAACGGTCGGTGGGGAGCTGTTTTTT	CASSQTVGGELFF
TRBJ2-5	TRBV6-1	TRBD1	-	TGTGCCAGCAGTGACGGGACAGTACAAGAGACCCAGTACTTC	CASSDGTVQETQYF
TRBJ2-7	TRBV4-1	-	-	TGCGCCAGCAGCCAAGATTGGAGGACGTCCTACGAGCAGTACTTC	CASSQDWRTSYEQYF
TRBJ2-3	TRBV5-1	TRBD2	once	TGCGCCAGCAGCGTGGTGGGGGGGGTGGATACGCAGTATTTT	CASSVVGGVDTQYF
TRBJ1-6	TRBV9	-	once	TGTGCCAGCAGCCTGAGCAGGGTCGGTGGGGCTTCACCCCTCCACTTT	CASSLSRVGGASPLHF
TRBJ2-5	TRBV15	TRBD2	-	TGTGCCACCAGCTACTCGCGGGGGGCAGGGGAGACCCAGTACTTC	CATSYSRGAGETQYF
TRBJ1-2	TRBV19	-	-	TGTGCCAGTAAAGTAGGCCCAACACCTAACTATGGCTACACCTTC	CASKVGPTPNYGYTF
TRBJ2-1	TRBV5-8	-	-	TGTGCCAGCAGCTTGGACAATGAGCAGTTCTTC	CASSLDNEQFF
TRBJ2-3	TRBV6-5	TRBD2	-	TGTGCCAGCAGCGTAGCGGGGGGGAATACGGATACGCAGTATTTT	CASSVAGGNTDTQYF
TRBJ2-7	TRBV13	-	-	TGTGCCAGCAGCGCCGGGACTGTTCCTTTTAGCTCCTACGAGCAGTACTTC	CASSAGTVPFSSYEQYF
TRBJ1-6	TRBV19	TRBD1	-	TGTGCCAGTAGTATAGCTCGCGGACAGGGAGATTCACCCCTCCACTTT	CASSIARGQGDSPLHF
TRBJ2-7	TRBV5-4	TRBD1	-	TGTGCCAGCAGCTTGGCAGGGGGCTTGCAGTACTTC	CASSLAGGLQYF
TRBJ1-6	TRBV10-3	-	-	TGTGCCTCTGGAGGGGACCAGAATTCACCCCTCCACTTT	CASGGDQNSPLHF
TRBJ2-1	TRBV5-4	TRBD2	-	TGTGCCAGCAGCTTGGCGGAGCGGGAGAAAGCGTCGCGGTTCTTC	CASSLAEREKASRFF
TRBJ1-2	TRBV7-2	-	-	TGTGCCAGCAGCTTAGGGCCCTTGGGCCAGGGCTACACCTTC	CASSLGPLGQGYTF
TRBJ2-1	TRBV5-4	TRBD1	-	TGTGCCAGCAGCTCAGGGGGATTCTCCTACAATGAGCAGTTCTTC	CASSSGGFSYNEQFF
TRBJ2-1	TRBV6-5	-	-	TGTGCCAGCAGTCGGCTCTCGGGCAATGAGCAGTTCTTC	CASSRLSGNEQFF
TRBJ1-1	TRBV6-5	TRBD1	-	TGTGCCAGCCGCCAGGGGGTGAACACTGAAGCTTTCTTT	CASRQGVNTEAFF
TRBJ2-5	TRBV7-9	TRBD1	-	TGTGCCAGCAGCTTAGAGGGGGCTCGAGAGACCCAGTACTTC	CASSLEGARETQYF
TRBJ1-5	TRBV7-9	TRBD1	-	TGTGCCAGCAGCTCGTCGGACAGGGGGCACGTTCAGCCCCAGCATTTT	CASSSSDRGHVQPQHF